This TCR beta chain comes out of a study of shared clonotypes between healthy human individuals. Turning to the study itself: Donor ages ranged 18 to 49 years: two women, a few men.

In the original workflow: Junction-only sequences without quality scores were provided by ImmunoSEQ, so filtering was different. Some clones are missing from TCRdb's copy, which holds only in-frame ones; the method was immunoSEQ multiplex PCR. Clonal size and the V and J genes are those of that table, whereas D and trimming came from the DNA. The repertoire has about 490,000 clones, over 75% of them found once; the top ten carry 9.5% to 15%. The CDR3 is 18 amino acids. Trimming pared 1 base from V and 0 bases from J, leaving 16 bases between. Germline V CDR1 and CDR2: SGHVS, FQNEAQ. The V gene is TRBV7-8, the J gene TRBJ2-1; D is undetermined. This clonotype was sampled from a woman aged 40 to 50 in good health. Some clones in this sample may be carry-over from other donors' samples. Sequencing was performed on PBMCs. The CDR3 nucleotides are TGTGCCAGCAGCTTAGGGACCCGGCGTACAGACTCCTACAATGAGCAGTTCTTC. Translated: CASSLGTRRTDSYNEQFF.